This T cell receptor beta chain was documented in a study of OX40 agonist ivuxolimab in advanced cancers. In the study overall: Ivuxolimab doses were 0.01, 0.1, 0.3, 1.5, 3 or 10 mg/kg every 2 weeks.

Profiling relied on immunoSEQ multiplex PCR, and the TCRdb table lists in-frame clones only, not all of them. The table has approximately 82,000 clones, more than 80% seen once. Per the germline V gene, CDR1 is SGHNT and CDR2 is YYREEE (reference sequence). Trimming took 4 bases from V and 6 from J, leaving 13 bases between them. The length of the CDR3 is 13 residues. Blood sampling was done at baseline, cycle 4 day 1, and cycle 7 day 1. The material was CD4+ or CD8+ T cells sorted from blood, obtained in a trial of the OX40 agonist ivuxolimab. The clonotype originates from an adult with an advanced solid tumor such as melanoma, head and neck, liver or kidney cancer. The chain couples TRBV5-4 to TRBJ1-2; D is undetermined. In DNA form, the CDR3 reads TGTGCCAGCAGCCACCGGGTTGTCCATGGCTACACCTTC. Protein: CASSHRVVHGYTF.